The entry below gives a single T cell receptor beta chain sequence along with its context. Repertoires were generated with immunoSEQ multiplex PCR, while TCRdb's copy carries only in-frame clones and drops some. The top ten clones hold approximately 4.4% of a sample with about 250,000 clones, roughly 80% of them seen once. This specimen comes from a study of blood T cell repertoires in COVID-19. The clonotype was recovered from a man aged 50 to 60 with active or convalescent COVID-19. Sequencing was carried out using peripheral blood.

The CDR3 DNA sequence: TGTGCCAGCAGCTCCCCACAGGGGAAGATCGACTACGAGCAGTACTTC. As protein: CASSSPQGKIDYEQYF. The J gene is TRBJ2-7, the V gene TRBV9; 7 bases fit TRBD1. After removal of 4 bases from V and 3 bases from J, the junction contained 13 bases not matched to a gene. The length of the CDR3 is 16 residues. Germline values: CDR1 SGDLS, CDR2 YYNGEE.